The 28 T cell receptor beta chains reported below all come from one sample, sequenced in a study of siplizumab effects on memory and regulatory T cells. Profiled with immunoSEQ multiplex PCR; TCRdb holds only in-frame clones, not every one. This sample has about 120,000 clones, with around 94% found just once. Sequencing was performed on non-Treg CD4+ T cells sorted from blood. The receptors stem from a human donor in good health.

The chain uses TRBV19 and TRBJ2-2; D remains ambiguous. V lost 4 bases to trimming and J lost 1 base, with 7 bases between them. This CDR3 spans 14 amino acids. Germline assignment: CDR1 LNHDA and CDR2 SQIVND (reference sequence). The CDR3 protein is CASSTPLNTGELFF. CDR3 in DNA: TGTGCCAGTAGTACACCACTGAACACCGGGGAGCTGTTTTTT.

The DNA of the CDR3 is TGCGCCAGCAGCTTGTCGGGGGCTGCGCAGTTCTTC. Amino acids: CASSLSGAAQFF. The J gene is TRBJ2-1, the V gene TRBV5-1; either TRBD1 or TRBD2 may supply D (6 bases each). Per the germline V gene, CDR1 is SGHRS and CDR2 is YFSETQ. The CDR3 is made up of 12 amino acids. The ends were cut back, 1 base at V and 12 bases at J, with 11 bases in the middle.

The V and J genes are TRBV7-6 and TRBJ2-3; 8 bases match TRBD2. Germline CDR1 reads SGHVS; CDR2 reads FNYEAQ. The CDR3 length is 15 residues. V lost 5 bases, J lost 1 base, and 5 bases stayed unmatched. CDR3: CASSARAGGTDTQYF. CDR3 DNA: TGTGCCAGCAGCGCGAGAGCGGGGGGCACAGATACGCAGTATTTT.

The rearrangement links TRBV7-9 to TRBJ2-5; the match to TRBD2 covers 9 bases. There are 15 residues in the CDR3. Germline V gene lookup returns CDR1 SEHNR and CDR2 FQNEAQ (reference sequence). V lost 7 bases, J lost 11 bases, and 17 bases stayed unmatched. CDR3 sequence: CASTPQLLAGNEQYF. The CDR3 coding sequence is TGTGCCAGCACCCCGCAGCTACTAGCGGGTAATGAGCAGTACTTC.

The chain combines TRBV5-4 with TRBJ1-2; 8 positions match TRBD1. The CDR3 extends over 13 amino acids. Germline loops: CDR1 SGHNT, CDR2 YYREEE (reference sequence). Trimming removed 4 bases from V and 4 bases from J; junction bases left unmatched: 3. The CDR3 DNA reads TGTGCCAGCAGCAATACAGGGGGCTATGGCTACACCTTC. Residues: CASSNTGGYGYTF.

This chain links TRBV18 with TRBJ2-1; TRBD2 agrees at 9 bases. CDR3 length: 15 amino acids. Germline trimming cut 3 bases from V and 2 bases from J; bases unmatched to any gene: 2. Germline V gene lookup returns CDR1 KGHSH and CDR2 LQKENI. CDR3 amino acids: CASSPSGGTYNEQFF. DNA of the CDR3: TGTGCCAGCTCACCGAGCGGGGGGACCTACAATGAGCAGTTCTTC. Full variable domain (missing parts from reference TRBV18 and TRBJ2-1): NAGVMQNPRHLVRRRGQEARLRCSPMKGHSHVYWYRQLPEEGLKFMVYLQKENIIDESGMPKERFSAEFPKEGPSILRIQQVVRGDSAAYFCASSPSGGTYNEQFFGPGTRLTVL.

The chain is built from TRBV6-1 and TRBJ2-6; D gene ambiguous. Trimming took 4 bases from V and 3 from J, leaving 10 bases between them. This CDR3 spans 15 amino acids. The germline CDR1 and CDR2 sequences are MNHNS and SASEGT. The CDR3: CASSVRRDGANVLTF. In nucleotides, the CDR3 is TGTGCCAGCAGTGTCCGTAGGGATGGGGCCAACGTCCTGACTTTC.

The chain uses TRBV7-9 and TRBJ1-2, with a weak D call TRBD1 (5 bases). V was cut by 1 base and J by 4 bases, with 13 bases left in between. Germline CDR1 SEHNR, CDR2 FQNEAQ (reference sequence). This CDR3 contains 15 residues. The CDR3 coding sequence is TGTGCCAGCAGCTTAGGAGGGGTGGTAAGCTATGGCTACACCTTC. Translated, it gives CASSLGGVVSYGYTF.

This chain links TRBV4-1 with TRBJ1-6; TRBD1 aligns across 9 bases. Germline CDR1 reads MGHRA; CDR2 reads YSYEKL. CDR3 size: 17 residues. V was pared by 5 bases and J by 9 bases, with 14 bases of the junction left unmatched. CDR3 residues: CASSASGTGFNVSPLHF. The CDR3 DNA follows: TGCGCCAGCAGCGCCTCCGGGACAGGGTTTAATGTTTCACCCCTCCACTTT.

V usage is TRBV29-1 and J usage is TRBJ1-2, with 7 bases identical to TRBD1. Per germline, CDR1 SQVTM and CDR2 ANQGSEA. Trimming removed 4 bases from V and 4 bases from J; junction bases left unmatched: 15. The CDR3 extends over 16 amino acids. CDR3 amino acids: CSVVNPGTGEGYGYTF. CDR3 DNA sequence: TGCAGCGTTGTGAATCCGGGTACAGGGGAGGGCTATGGCTACACCTTC.

This clone came up once. The V and J genes are TRBV6-1 and TRBJ1-5; no definite D call. Trimming stripped 5 bases from V and 4 bases from J, with 9 bases between. The CDR3 has 13 amino acids. Germline V gene sequence: CDR1 MNHNS, CDR2 SASEGT. Here the CDR3 reads CASSYTGNQPQHF. Written as DNA, the CDR3 is TGTGCCAGCAGTTATACGGGGAATCAGCCCCAGCATTTT.

This clone has only one observation. The V call is TRBV30, the J call TRBJ2-1; 8 nucleotides agree with TRBD2. Germline loops: CDR1 GTSNPN, CDR2 SVGIG (reference sequence). This CDR3 contains 13 residues. J gave up 8 bases and V 4 bases, and 7 bases lay outside the gene matches. The CDR3 coding sequence is TGTGCCTGGATATTAGCGGGATCGGATGAGCAGTTCTTC. This encodes CAWILAGSDEQFF.

This chain's CDR3 is CASSEFRGPTDTQYF. The CDR3 region has the DNA TGCGCCAGCAGTGAGTTTCGGGGGCCTACAGATACGCAGTATTTT. The gene calls are TRBV10-1 and TRBJ2-3; D possibly matches TRBD1 or TRBD2 (6 bases each). V was cut by 1 base and J by 3 bases, with 11 bases left in between. From germline, CDR1 is WNHNN and CDR2 SYGVQD (reference sequence). This CDR3 region has 15 residues.

The chain employs TRBV18 and TRBJ1-1; 8 bases align to TRBD1. Germline V gives CDR1 KGHSH, CDR2 LQKENI. This CDR3 is 14 amino acids long. V shed 5 bases and J 1 base; nucleotides not matched to a gene: 3. CDR3 region: CASSEQGENTEAFF. The DNA of the CDR3 is TGTGCCAGCTCAGAACAGGGGGAGAACACTGAAGCTTTCTTT.

V usage is TRBV5-5 and J usage is TRBJ2-5, with 8 bases aligning to TRBD1. The J segment lost 2 bases and the V segment lost 2 bases, leaving 8 bases of the junction unmatched. The germline CDR1 and CDR2 sequences are SGHKS and YYEKEE (reference sequence). This CDR3 spans 16 amino acids. CDR3 sequence: CASSFHPGTGQETQYF. In DNA, the CDR3 is TGTGCCAGCAGCTTTCATCCCGGGACAGGACAAGAGACCCAGTACTTC.

This clone was found a few times. The chain recombines TRBV5-1 with TRBJ2-1; D may be TRBD1 or TRBD2 (5 bases each). The germline V gene has CDR1 SGHRS and CDR2 YFSETQ. The CDR3 is 15 amino acids. V was cut by 5 bases and J by 5 bases, with 17 bases left in between. The CDR3 bases are TGCGCCAGCAGGTCCTCAGGGAGATGGGACAATGAGCAGTTCTTC. This codes for CASRSSGRWDNEQFF.

CDR3 sequence (DNA): TGTGCCAGCAGCCCAGGGACTAGCGGGATCTCGAACACCGGGGAGCTGTTTTTT. It is translated as CASSPGTSGISNTGELFF. The J gene is TRBJ2-2, the V gene TRBV9, with 13 bases that match TRBD2. The CDR3 extends over 18 amino acids. Germline V gives CDR1 SGDLS, CDR2 YYNGEE. Germline trimming cut 4 bases from V and 0 bases from J; bases unmatched to any gene: 6.

The chain is built from TRBV11-3 and TRBJ2-7; 12 bases are a match to TRBD2. The V gene's germline CDR1 is SGHNT and CDR2 YENEEA. V lost 5 bases, J lost 5 bases, and 10 bases stayed unmatched. CDR3 size: 16 residues. The DNA for the CDR3 is TGTGCCAGCAGCCAGGGGCGACTAGCGGGAGTCGACGAGCAGTACTTC. As protein: CASSQGRLAGVDEQYF.

The V call is TRBV5-1, the J call TRBJ1-2; tentative D call: TRBD1 (5 bases). Trimming shortened V by 0 bases and J by 2 bases, and 11 bases separated the two germline ends. Germline CDR1 reads SGHRS; CDR2 reads YFSETQ. This CDR3 has 15 residues. The CDR3 nucleotides read TGCGCCAGCAGCTTGGCCGGGGCGGGCAACTATGGCTACACCTTC. This encodes CASSLAGAGNYGYTF.

The CDR3 reads CASSFSGPYNEQFF. The CDR3 DNA follows: TGTGCCAGCAGTTTTAGCGGGCCTTACAATGAGCAGTTCTTC. The V and J genes are TRBV2 and TRBJ2-1; 7 nucleotides match TRBD2. This CDR3 comprises 14 residues. CDR1 is SNHLY, CDR2 FYNNEI, per germline. J was trimmed by 4 bases and V by 5 bases; bases with no gene match: 5.

The chain employs TRBV27 and TRBJ1-6; a possible D gene is TRBD1 (5 bases). V lost 6 bases and J 4 bases, leaving 13 bases between the germline ends. The CDR3 totals 15 residues. The germline CDR1 and CDR2 sequences are MNHEY and SMNVEV (reference sequence). The CDR3 DNA reads TGTGCCAGCAGCCCTAGACAGCCTTATAATTCACCCCTCCACTTT. Protein product: CASSPRQPYNSPLHF.

The chain carries TRBV11-2 and TRBJ1-1, with D possibly matching TRBD1 (5 bases). The CDR3 spans 13 residues. V dropped 3 bases and J dropped 13 bases, with 18 bases sitting between them. Germline V gene lookup returns CDR1 SGHAT and CDR2 FQNNGV. The CDR3 region is CASSFLTASQGFF. In DNA form, the CDR3 reads TGTGCCAGCAGCTTCTTAACAGCCTCTCAGGGTTTCTTT.

This chain joins TRBV18 and TRBJ2-5; D is ambiguous. The germline V gene encodes CDR1 KGHSH and CDR2 LQKENI. The V end lost 0 bases, the J end lost 0 bases, and 8 bases lay between the germline ends. The CDR3 is 15 amino acids. CDR3 in amino acids: CASSPPGTYQETQYF. The CDR3 nucleotides read TGTGCCAGCTCACCACCGGGCACGTACCAAGAGACCCAGTACTTC.

CDR3 region: CASSGLKTGLYGYTF. In nucleotides, the CDR3 is TGTGCCAGTAGTGGCCTTAAGACAGGACTATATGGCTACACCTTC. The chain uses TRBV19 and TRBJ1-2, with a possible D match to TRBD1 (6 bases). Germline V gene sequence: CDR1 LNHDA, CDR2 SQIVND (reference sequence). The CDR3 extends over 15 amino acids. Trimming pared 5 bases from V and 5 bases from J, leaving 18 bases between.

The chain couples TRBV6-6 to TRBJ1-6; unclear D gene. In germline, CDR1 is MNHNY, CDR2 SVGAGI (reference sequence). The CDR3 spans 12 residues. V was pared by 8 bases and J by 8 bases, with 10 bases between. CDR3 sequence: CASGPPDSPLHF. CDR3 sequence (DNA): TGTGCCAGCGGCCCGCCCGATTCACCCCTCCACTTT.

The chain recombines TRBV11-2 with TRBJ2-5; the D gene is possibly TRBD2 (5 bases). Trimming removed 2 bases from V and 2 bases from J, with 12 bases in between. There are 15 residues in the CDR3. The germline V gene has CDR1 SGHAT and CDR2 FQNNGV. For the CDR3, the DNA is TGTGCCAGCAGCTTAAGGAGGCCGGGACAAGAGACCCAGTACTTC. Translated: CASSLRRPGQETQYF.

This chain joins TRBV19 and TRBJ1-2; 8 nucleotides line up with TRBD1. J was trimmed by 8 bases and V by 4 bases; bases with no gene match: 9. Germline assignment: CDR1 LNHDA and CDR2 SQIVND (reference sequence). The CDR3 consists of 14 residues. The CDR3 DNA reads TGTGCCAGTAGTACCCGGACAGGGACCGGAGGCTACACCTTC. Its protein product is CASSTRTGTGGYTF.

As to this clone: Other DNA sequences within the sample encode an identical CDR3. The rearrangement links TRBV5-1 to TRBJ2-5; 7 nucleotides agree with TRBD1. This CDR3 region has 13 residues. V was pared by 5 bases and J by 2 bases, with 3 bases of the junction left unmatched. Germline V gene lookup returns CDR1 SGHRS and CDR2 YFSETQ. This chain's CDR3 is CASRRDRQETQYF. Here the CDR3 DNA reads TGCGCCAGCAGGAGGGACAGACAAGAGACCCAGTACTTC. The full variable domain, completed using reference TRBV5-1 and TRBJ2-5, is KAGVTQTPRYLIKTRGQQVTLSCSPISGHRSVSWYQQTPGQGLQFLFEYFSETQRNKGNFPGRFSGRQFSNSRSEMNVSTLELGDSALYLCASRRDRQETQYFGPGTRLLVL.